The next 6 T cell receptor beta chains were all read from a single sample in a study of blood T cells in healthy people across ages. PCR was performed a second time for roughly 7 to 12 cycles using a sample-barcoded 5' primer and a J-beta primer mix. TCRdb re-analysed the 5' RACE reads in MiXCR, keeping a single row per CDR3 protein. The sample comprises 1.4 million to 1.5 million distinct CDR3 sequences, about 40% of which are singletons, and roughly 7.9% rests with the top ten. The sequenced sample consisted of blood. The receptor source for this set is a woman aged 18-35 years in good health.

A remark on this clonotype: With a much larger clone just one base away, this may be a read error. The chain uses TRBV4-1 and TRBJ1-5, with 10 bases that match TRBD1. The CDR3 sequence is 19 residues long. V lost 0 bases and J lost 5; bases outside the gene matches: 13. Per the germline V gene, CDR1 is MGHRA and CDR2 is YSYEKL. The CDR3, as DNA: TGCGCCAGCAGCCAAGATCTTGGGACAGGGGACTCTTCTTATCAGCCCCAGCATTTT. This codes for CASSQDLGTGDSSYQPQHF.

The rearrangement joins TRBV5-1 to TRBJ1-2, with D perhaps TRBD1 (5 bases). V was clipped by 3 bases and J by 2 bases, with 17 bases between them. The CDR3 spans 16 residues. Germline V CDR1 and CDR2: SGHRS, YFSETQ. The CDR3 coding sequence is TGCGCCAGCAGCTCCGCCCCGCAGGGCACGAACTATGGCTACACCTTC. This codes for CASSSAPQGTNYGYTF.

The chain has TRBV5-1 and TRBJ2-1; 7 nucleotides line up with TRBD2. The DNA end is more similar to TRBJ2-7, so the J call may be wrong. From germline, CDR1 is SGHRS and CDR2 YFSETQ. The CDR3 consists of 16 residues. The CDR3 reads CASSSGGTQSYNEQYF. In DNA, the CDR3 is TGCGCCAGCAGCTCCGGGGGGACTCAGTCCTACAATGAGCAGTACTTC.

The rearrangement joins TRBV5-1 to TRBJ1-2, with 9 bases matching TRBD1. J lost 2 bases, V lost 3 bases, and 5 bases had no gene match. In germline, CDR1 is SGHRS, CDR2 YFSETQ. The CDR3 is 15 amino acids. CDR3 DNA: TGCGCCAGCAGCTCTGGAGGACAGGGGAACTATGGCTACACCTTC. Translation: CASSSGGQGNYGYTF.

The V gene is TRBV6-4, the J gene TRBJ2-1, with D possibly being TRBD2 (6 bases). The CDR3 is 15 residues long. Between the trimmed V and J ends, which lost 3 bases and 3 bases, there was a span of 12 bases. Germline loops: CDR1 MRHNA, CDR2 SNTAGT. The CDR3 protein is CASSEGSGNYNEQFF. In DNA form, the CDR3 reads TGTGCCAGCAGTGAAGGTAGCGGTAACTACAATGAGCAGTTCTTC.

This chain connects TRBV7-2 to TRBJ2-1; D remains ambiguous. The end of the DNA fits TRBJ2-7 better, so the J call may be wrong. Germline V CDR1 and CDR2: SGHTA, FQGNSA. The CDR3 spans 14 residues. CDR3 sequence reads: CASSLGPYDNEQYF. The CDR3 nucleotides are TGTGCCAGCAGCTTAGGTCCTTACGACAATGAGCAGTACTTC.